These 31 T cell receptor beta chains originate from one sample sequenced in a study of T cell responses to AZD1222 COVID-19 vaccine. TCRdb's table, derived via immunoSEQ multiplex PCR, lists solely in-frame clones and lacks some. Of more than 150,000 clones in the sample, 85% to 90% were seen once. The source was peripheral blood, collected on day 0 of AZD1222 vaccination. The receptor set was obtained from an adult in good health.

This clone has just a few counts. The chain joins TRBV19 to TRBJ2-1; 8 bases fit TRBD2. V shed 6 bases and J 9 bases; nucleotides not matched to a gene: 13. Looked up from germline, CDR1 is LNHDA and CDR2 is SQIVND (reference sequence). The CDR3 is made up of 15 amino acids. DNA of the CDR3: TGTGCCAGTAGCGTTAGCGGGATTGTCTCTACTGAGCAGTTCTTC. The encoded protein is CASSVSGIVSTEQFF. The whole variable domain, filled in from reference TRBV19 and TRBJ2-1, reads DGGITQSPKYLFRKEGQNVTLSCEQNLNHDAMYWYRQDPGQGLRLIYYSQIVNDFQKGDIAEGYSVSREKKESFPLTVTSAQKNPTAFYLCASSVSGIVSTEQFFGPGTRLTVL.

This clone came up a few times. V is TRBV6-5 and J is TRBJ2-7; TRBD1 matches 12 bases. V was pared by 4 bases and J by 6 bases, with 7 bases of the junction left unmatched. CDR3 size: 15 residues. From germline, CDR1 is MNHEY and CDR2 SVGAGI. The CDR3 is CASSFPGQGAVEQYF. The DNA of the CDR3 is TGTGCCAGCAGTTTCCCGGGACAGGGGGCGGTCGAGCAGTACTTC.

CDR3 sequence reads: CASSWRTGTGGTEAFF. As DNA, the CDR3 is TGTGCCAGCAGCTGGAGGACCGGGACAGGGGGGACTGAAGCTTTCTTT. This rearrangement joins TRBV11-2 to TRBJ1-1; 11 bases align to TRBD1. Germline CDR1 is SGHAT and CDR2 is FQNNGV. J was trimmed by 5 bases and V by 4 bases; bases with no gene match: 9. The CDR3 has 16 residues.

The chain recombines TRBV19 with TRBJ2-1; 12 bases are shared with TRBD2. Germline assignment: CDR1 LNHDA and CDR2 SQIVND (reference sequence). V trimming: 7 bases; J trimming: 8 bases; junction bases outside the gene matches: 9. This CDR3 is 15 amino acids long. Written as DNA, the CDR3 is TGTGCCAGTAATGTCGGGGGACTAGCGGGCTATGAGCAGTTCTTC. Its translation is CASNVGGLAGYEQFF.

The chain employs TRBV7-3 and TRBJ2-3; TRBD2 matches 9 bases. J lost 3 bases, V lost 3 bases, and 4 bases had no gene match. Germline CDR1 and CDR2: SGHTA and FQGTGA. The CDR3 has 15 residues. In DNA, the CDR3 is TGTGCCAGCAGCTTGAAGACTAGCGGAACAGATACGCAGTATTTT. Translated, it gives CASSLKTSGTDTQYF.

The chain is built from TRBV7-2 and TRBJ2-5, with D possibly being TRBD1 or TRBD2 (5 bases each). The CDR3 runs 17 residues. CDR1 is SGHTA and CDR2 is FQGNSA in the germline V gene. The germline V and J ends were trimmed by 3 bases and 3 bases, with 20 bases remaining between them. The CDR3 sequence: CASSFRGSGTPEETQYF. The CDR3 coding sequence is TGTGCCAGCAGCTTTCGGGGTTCAGGGACGCCGGAAGAGACCCAGTACTTC. Filled out from reference TRBV7-2 and TRBJ2-5, the complete variable domain reads GAGVSQSPSNKVTEKGKDVELRCDPISGHTALYWYRQSLGQGLEFLIYFQGNSAPDKSGLPSDRFSAERTGGSVSTLTIQRTQQEDSAVYLCASSFRGSGTPEETQYFGPGTRLLVL.

The chain carries TRBV7-3 and TRBJ1-1, with D possibly matching TRBD1 (5 bases). This CDR3 is 15 amino acids long. V gave up 8 bases and J gave up 0 bases, with 16 bases separating them. Germline-derived CDR1 and CDR2 are SGHTA and FQGTGA. The CDR3 sequence is CASGLGGALNTEAFF. The CDR3 DNA reads as TGTGCCAGCGGCCTGGGAGGGGCCCTGAACACTGAAGCTTTCTTT. The full variable domain, completed using reference TRBV7-3 and TRBJ1-1, is GAGVSQTPSNKVTEKGKYVELRCDPISGHTALYWYRQSLGQGPEFLIYFQGTGAADDSGLPNDRFFAVRPEGSVSTLKIQRTERGDSAVYLCASGLGGALNTEAFFGQGTRLTVV.

V and J are TRBV4-2 and TRBJ2-5; 10 bases match TRBD2. Trimming took 1 base from V and 5 from J; bases not matched to a gene: 10. This CDR3 is 17 amino acids long. Germline V gives CDR1 LGHNA, CDR2 YNFKEQ. This CDR3 is CASSQVQSSGSLETQYF. The CDR3 DNA reads TGTGCCAGCAGCCAAGTTCAGTCTAGCGGGAGTTTGGAGACCCAGTACTTC.

V is TRBV19 and J is TRBJ2-6; no clear D gene. CDR3 length: 14 amino acids. CDR1 and CDR2 from the germline V gene are LNHDA and SQIVND (reference sequence). V lost 2 bases and J lost 0, with 2 bases in between. CDR3 amino acids: CASSIRSGANVLTF. The CDR3 nucleotides are TGTGCCAGTAGTATACGCTCTGGGGCCAACGTCCTGACTTTC.

The CDR3 region has the DNA TGTGCCTGGACTAGCGGGACAAATGAGCAGTTCTTC. This codes for CAWTSGTNEQFF. The J gene is TRBJ2-1, the V gene TRBV30; TRBD2 aligns across 9 bases. V shed 4 bases and J 7 bases; nucleotides not matched to a gene: 2. CDR3 length: 12 residues. Germline CDR1 GTSNPN, CDR2 SVGIG (reference sequence). Drawing the rest from reference TRBV30 and TRBJ2-1, the complete variable domain is SQTIHQWPATLVQPVGSPLSLECTVEGTSNPNLYWYRQAAGRGLQLLFYSVGIGQISSEVPQNLSASRPQDRQFILSSKKLLLSDSGFYLCAWTSGTNEQFFGPGTRLTVL.

CDR3 region: CASSFRRQNTGELFF. Here the CDR3 DNA reads TGTGCCAGCAGCTTTCGTAGGCAGAACACCGGGGAGCTGTTTTTT. This chain links TRBV5-6 with TRBJ2-2; the D is unclear. Germline V lookup: CDR1 SGHDT, CDR2 YYEEEE. CDR3 size: 15 residues. With 2 bases removed from V and 1 base from J, the gap between germline ends came to 9 bases.

This clone was seen only a few times. CDR3 sequence reads: CASSLGRGGDSGANVLTF. CDR3 DNA sequence: TGTGCCAGCAGCTTAGGAAGGGGAGGGGACTCTGGGGCCAACGTCCTGACTTTC. The chain has TRBV7-9 and TRBJ2-6, with 7 bases that match TRBD2. CDR1 and CDR2 (germline): SEHNR, FQNEAQ (reference sequence). V shed 1 base, J shed 0 bases, and the junction held 6 bases outside the gene matches. This CDR3 has 18 amino acids.

In this sample, this clone turned up a few times. The chain links TRBV12-3 or TRBV12-4 to TRBJ1-2; no reliable D call. V was cut by 0 bases and J by 8 bases, with 10 bases left in between. This CDR3 has 13 amino acids. The CDR3 reads CASSLAQASGYTF. The CDR3 nucleotides are TGTGCCAGCAGTTTAGCCCAGGCTAGCGGCTACACCTTC.

V is TRBV5-6 and J is TRBJ2-3; the D gene is possibly TRBD2 (6 bases). Between the trimmed V and J ends, which lost 3 bases and 5 bases, there was a span of 10 bases. Germline CDR1 reads SGHDT; CDR2 reads YYEEEE. The CDR3 is 13 amino acids. The CDR3 sequence is CASSYGGGDTQYF. The CDR3 nucleotides are TGTGCCAGCAGCTACGGGGGAGGAGATACGCAGTATTTT.

The V and J genes are TRBV6-5 and TRBJ1-2; D gene uncertain. The ends were cut back, 8 bases at V and 0 bases at J, with 16 bases in the middle. Germline assignment: CDR1 MNHEY and CDR2 SVGAGI. CDR3 length: 15 amino acids. CDR3 nucleotide sequence: TGTGCCAGCCTTATCATGACCGGAGCTAACTATGGCTACACCTTC. Amino acid sequence: CASLIMTGANYGYTF.

V usage is TRBV12-5 and J usage is TRBJ1-2; D is unresolved. Trimming removed 3 bases at V and 8 bases at J, with 16 bases between. The CDR3 is made up of 14 amino acids. Looked up from germline, CDR1 is LGHNT and CDR2 is FRNRAP. CDR3 coding DNA: TGTGCTAGTGGTTTAGGTCTGCAGGTGCACGGCTACACCTTC. It yields the protein CASGLGLQVHGYTF. Full variable domain (remainder filled in from reference TRBV12-5 and TRBJ1-2): DARVTQTPRHKVTEMGQEVTMRCQPILGHNTVFWYRQTMMQGLELLAYFRNRAPLDDSGMPKDRFSAEMPDATLATLKIQPSEPRDSAVYFCASGLGLQVHGYTFGSGTRLTVV.

This chain connects TRBV9 to TRBJ2-2, with D maybe TRBD2 (5 bases). Per germline, CDR1 SGDLS and CDR2 YYNGEE. The V end was cut by 0 bases, the J end by 0 bases, with 12 bases between. This CDR3 has 17 amino acids. CDR3 coding DNA: TGTGCCAGCAGCGTAGAGATAACGGGATCGAACACCGGGGAGCTGTTTTTT. This encodes CASSVEITGSNTGELFF.

This clone has just a few counts. This sample also contains other DNA sequences that code for the same CDR3. The chain employs TRBV6-5 and TRBJ2-5; D remains ambiguous. Germline CDR1 is MNHEY and CDR2 is SVGAGI. This CDR3 has 11 amino acids. The V end was cut by 2 bases, the J end by 5 bases, with 3 bases between. DNA of the CDR3: TGTGCCAGCAGTTACGGGGAGACCCAGTACTTC. Protein sequence: CASSYGETQYF.

J is TRBJ1-2 and V is TRBV5-1; 9 nucleotides agree with TRBD1. This CDR3 region has 16 residues. After removal of 0 bases from V and 1 base from J, the junction contained 4 bases not matched to a gene. Per the germline V gene, CDR1 is SGHRS and CDR2 is YFSETQ. CDR3 in amino acids: CASSLGGQGGNYGYTF. The DNA for the CDR3 is TGCGCCAGCAGCTTGGGGGGACAGGGTGGTAACTATGGCTACACCTTC.

This sequence joins TRBV3-1 (or the pseudogene TRBV3-2) and TRBJ2-7; D gene uncertain. Per the germline V gene, CDR1 is LGHDT and CDR2 is YNNKEL (reference sequence). The CDR3 covers 19 residues. V was pared by 3 bases and J by 0 bases, with 24 bases between. The CDR3, as DNA: TGTGCCAGCAGCCAGTCAAGACGCCCCCTCTCCGGGCTCTCCTACGAGCAGTACTTC. Amino acids: CASSQSRRPLSGLSYEQYF.

The V and J genes are TRBV3-1 (or the pseudogene TRBV3-2) and TRBJ2-7; no clear D. The length of the CDR3 is 12 residues. Germline lookup yields CDR1 LGHDT and CDR2 YNNKEL (reference sequence). With 3 bases removed from V and 3 bases from J, the gap between germline ends came to 6 bases. CDR3 amino acids: CASSQANYEQYF. In nucleotides, the CDR3 is TGTGCCAGCAGCCAGGCCAACTACGAGCAGTACTTC.

The chain joins TRBV19 to TRBJ1-5; D not certain. The V gene's germline CDR1 is LNHDA and CDR2 SQIVND (reference sequence). The CDR3 has 14 residues. V lost 8 bases to trimming and J lost 5 bases, with 16 bases between them. Here the CDR3 reads CASYLRGGDQPQHF. Here the CDR3 DNA reads TGTGCCAGTTACCTCCGGGGTGGGGATCAGCCCCAGCATTTT.

CDR3 residues: CASNPGDSTDTQYF. For the CDR3, the DNA is TGTGCCAGCAATCCAGGGGATAGCACAGATACGCAGTATTTT. The chain carries TRBV6-5 and TRBJ2-3, with D possibly matching TRBD1 (6 bases). This CDR3 contains 14 residues. Trimming removed 7 bases at V and 0 bases at J, with 11 bases between. Germline V CDR1 and CDR2: MNHEY, SVGAGI.

This sequence joins TRBV30 and TRBJ2-1; the D gene is possibly TRBD2 (6 bases). The CDR3 runs 18 residues. In germline, CDR1 is GTSNPN, CDR2 SVGIG (reference sequence). Trimming pared 2 bases from V and 0 bases from J, leaving 20 bases between. The CDR3 nucleotides read TGTGCCTGGAGTCACGTCTTGGCGGGGCTTACCTCCTACAATGAGCAGTTCTTC. It specifies CAWSHVLAGLTSYNEQFF.

This clone was found a few times. This chain joins TRBV24-1 and TRBJ2-1, with 11 nucleotides matching TRBD1. The CDR3 has 15 amino acids. Trimming at V came to 5 bases and at J to 8 bases, leaving 7 bases not matched to a gene. Germline CDR1 and CDR2: KGHDR and SFDVKD. The CDR3 coding sequence is TGTGCCACCAGTGCTGGGACAGGGGGAAAACATGAGCAGTTCTTC. Encoded protein: CATSAGTGGKHEQFF.

The chain is built from TRBV5-4 and TRBJ1-4; D is unclear. V lost 5 bases and J 10 bases, leaving 33 bases between the germline ends. This CDR3 is built from 19 residues. CDR1 and CDR2 (germline): SGHNT, YYREEE (reference sequence). The CDR3 nucleotides read TGTGCCAGCAGGCTTAATGCGGACGGAGGAAACGGCGTGAGAGGAAAACTGTTTTTT. Amino acid sequence: CASRLNADGGNGVRGKLFF.

This chain joins TRBV11-3 and TRBJ1-1; D is ambiguous. The CDR3 totals 15 residues. The germline CDR1 and CDR2 sequences are SGHNT and YENEEA. V dropped 0 bases and J dropped 4 bases, with 12 bases sitting between them. As DNA, the CDR3 is TGTGCCAGCAGCTTAGATGGAGCGACGGGCACTGAAGCTTTCTTT. Translating gives CASSLDGATGTEAFF.

The CDR3 loop is CASRPGLLYQETQYF. The CDR3 nucleotides are TGTGCCAGTAGGCCGGGACTCCTTTACCAAGAGACCCAGTACTTC. The V gene is TRBV19, the J gene TRBJ2-5; D possibly corresponds to TRBD2 (6 bases). Per germline, CDR1 LNHDA and CDR2 SQIVND (reference sequence). V was trimmed by 6 bases and J by 0 bases, leaving 14 bases between them. CDR3 size: 15 residues.

The gene calls are TRBV4-2 and TRBJ2-5; 7 bases fit TRBD1. Germline trimming cut 5 bases from V and 5 bases from J; bases unmatched to any gene: 5. The CDR3 length is 13 residues. Germline CDR1 and CDR2: LGHNA and YNFKEQ. CDR3 region: CASSEARGETQYF. CDR3 DNA sequence: TGTGCCAGCAGCGAAGCCAGGGGGGAGACCCAGTACTTC.

The chain is built from TRBV5-1 and TRBJ1-2; D unresolved. This CDR3 is built from 14 residues. V was clipped by 0 bases and J by 3 bases, with 9 bases between them. CDR1 and CDR2 from the germline V gene are SGHRS and YFSETQ. CDR3: CASSLEADDYGYTF. In DNA, the CDR3 is TGCGCCAGCAGCTTGGAGGCGGATGACTATGGCTACACCTTC.

The V gene is TRBV7-9, the J gene TRBJ2-1; no firm D call. The length of the CDR3 is 12 residues. Trimming took off 4 bases at V and 8 bases at J, with 9 bases between the two ends. The germline V gene has CDR1 SEHNR and CDR2 FQNEAQ (reference sequence). Here the CDR3 DNA reads TGTGCCAGCAGCTATGAAGCTGATGAGCAGTTCTTC. Translation: CASSYEADEQFF.